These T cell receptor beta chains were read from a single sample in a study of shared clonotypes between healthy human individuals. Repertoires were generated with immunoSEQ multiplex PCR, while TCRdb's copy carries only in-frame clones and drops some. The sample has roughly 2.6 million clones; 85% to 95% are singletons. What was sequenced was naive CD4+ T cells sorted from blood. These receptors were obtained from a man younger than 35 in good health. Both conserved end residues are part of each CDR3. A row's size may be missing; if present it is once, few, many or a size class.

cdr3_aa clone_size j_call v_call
CAWSPTGSNTEAFF few TRBJ1-1 TRBV30
CASRLAGEITDTQYF - TRBJ2-3 TRBV6-1
CASSRQGVDQPQHF - TRBJ1-5 TRBV6-5
CASSLEGAPYEQYF - - TRBV7-9
CATGRKDGAYEQYF once TRBJ2-7 TRBV10-3
CASSYGAFLEANEQYF - TRBJ2-7 TRBV6-5
CASSEGKGYEQYF once TRBJ2-7 TRBV10-1
CASSSNTDTQYF - TRBJ2-3 TRBV2
CASSLRIRVQGRKTQYF - TRBJ2-5 TRBV5-6
CASSGQNYGYTF - TRBJ1-2 TRBV27
CASSLEPSGSETQYF - TRBJ2-5 TRBV5-1
CASSPQVNQPQHF - TRBJ1-5 TRBV28
CASSRTGNNQPQHF - TRBJ1-5 TRBV4-1
CASSSYREGAKNIQYF - TRBJ2-4 TRBV27
CASSPREKLFF - TRBJ1-4 TRBV18
CASSAGQTSYEQYF once TRBJ2-7 TRBV5-4
CASSYHRRQETQYF - TRBJ2-5 TRBV7-2
CASKRETQYF - TRBJ2-5 TRBV21-1